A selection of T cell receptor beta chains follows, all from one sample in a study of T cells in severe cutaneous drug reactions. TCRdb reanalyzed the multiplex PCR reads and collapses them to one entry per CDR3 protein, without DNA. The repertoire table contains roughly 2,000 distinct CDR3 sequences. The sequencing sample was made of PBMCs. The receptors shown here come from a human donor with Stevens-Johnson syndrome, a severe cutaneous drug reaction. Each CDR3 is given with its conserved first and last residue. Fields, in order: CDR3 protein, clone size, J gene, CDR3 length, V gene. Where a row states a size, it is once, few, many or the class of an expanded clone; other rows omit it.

cdr3_aa: CASSPRGGRDEQFF
clone_size: medium-sized
j_call: TRBJ2-1
cdr3_length: 14
v_call: TRBV12-3/TRBV12-4

cdr3_aa: CASSGSQNTEAFF
clone_size: large
j_call: TRBJ1-1
cdr3_length: 13
v_call: TRBV25-1

cdr3_aa: CASSEYRGLADEQFF
clone_size: medium-sized
j_call: TRBJ2-1
cdr3_length: 15
v_call: TRBV25-1

cdr3_aa: CASSLSSQGNTEAFF
clone_size: large
j_call: TRBJ1-1
cdr3_length: 15
v_call: TRBV27

cdr3_aa: CASSLEQGRDTQYF
clone_size: medium-sized
j_call: TRBJ2-3
cdr3_length: 14
v_call: TRBV5-1

cdr3_aa: CATTEGEGRREQFF
clone_size: NA
j_call: TRBJ2-1
cdr3_length: 14
v_call: TRBV24-1

cdr3_aa: CSVAGGTYNEQFF
clone_size: NA
j_call: TRBJ2-1
cdr3_length: 13
v_call: TRBV29-1

cdr3_aa: CASSPSRGRKFETQYF
clone_size: medium-sized
j_call: TRBJ2-5
cdr3_length: 16
v_call: TRBV28

cdr3_aa: CASSQEGGSGANVLTF
clone_size: medium-sized
j_call: TRBJ2-6
cdr3_length: 16
v_call: TRBV4-2

cdr3_aa: CASRGDSVDYGYTF
clone_size: medium-sized
j_call: TRBJ1-2
cdr3_length: 14
v_call: TRBV2

cdr3_aa: CASSRWATGLAGDRSYNEQFF
clone_size: NA
j_call: TRBJ2-1
cdr3_length: 21
v_call: TRBV7-6

cdr3_aa: CASSLSRGQETQYF
clone_size: medium-sized
j_call: TRBJ2-5
cdr3_length: 14
v_call: TRBV7-2

cdr3_aa: CASSINTGHYSNQPQHF
clone_size: medium-sized
j_call: TRBJ1-5
cdr3_length: 17
v_call: TRBV19

cdr3_aa: CASSLDSNQPQHF
clone_size: medium-sized
j_call: TRBJ1-5
cdr3_length: 13
v_call: TRBV28

cdr3_aa: CASSLLLAGGNEQFF
clone_size: medium-sized
j_call: TRBJ2-1
cdr3_length: 15
v_call: TRBV27

cdr3_aa: CASSPLAGGDETLYF
clone_size: NA
j_call: TRBJ2-5
cdr3_length: 15
v_call: TRBV27

cdr3_aa: CASSPQRQNTEAFF
clone_size: medium-sized
j_call: TRBJ1-1
cdr3_length: 14
v_call: TRBV18

cdr3_aa: CASSGQSSDYGYTF
clone_size: large
j_call: TRBJ1-2
cdr3_length: 14
v_call: TRBV27

cdr3_aa: CASSLSGGRETQYF
clone_size: medium-sized
j_call: TRBJ2-5
cdr3_length: 14
v_call: TRBV7-2

cdr3_aa: CASSTSGQAYNEQFF
clone_size: NA
j_call: TRBJ2-1
cdr3_length: 15
v_call: TRBV19

cdr3_aa: CAWSVRSGFGFGETFF
clone_size: NA
j_call: TRBJ1-1
cdr3_length: 16
v_call: TRBV30

cdr3_aa: CASSRINGVSSYEQYF
clone_size: NA
j_call: TRBJ2-7
cdr3_length: 16
v_call: TRBV4-3

cdr3_aa: CASRFRSGEQYF
clone_size: medium-sized
j_call: TRBJ2-7
cdr3_length: 12
v_call: TRBV28

cdr3_aa: CATSRGDEGRDNEQFF
clone_size: large
j_call: TRBJ2-1
cdr3_length: 16
v_call: TRBV15

cdr3_aa: CASSGGDNYGYTF
clone_size: medium-sized
j_call: TRBJ1-2
cdr3_length: 13
v_call: TRBV2